This TCR beta chain was found in a study of blood T cell repertoires in COVID-19. As for the study in general: Samples of COVID-19 (acute and convalescent) were obtained from the United States, Italy and Spain.

TCRdb keeps only in-frame clones here, not all; method: immunoSEQ multiplex PCR. Among 350,000 or so clones listed, more than 85% were seen once. CDR3 length: 16 amino acids. V was shortened by 5 bases and J by 5 bases, with 21 bases between the two germline ends. CDR1 and CDR2 (germline): SGHTA, FQGNSA. Clinical histories supplied by participants themselves formed the basis of cohort assignment. Sequenced input: PBMCs or T cells enriched from blood (not recorded which). The chain recombines TRBV7-2 with TRBJ1-1, with TRBD1 as a possible D gene (6 bases). The receptor was isolated from a young woman who had recovered from COVID-19. The DNA of the CDR3 is TGTGCCAGCAGCGTACAGGGTGGGATGCATGGGACTGAAGCTTTCTTT. Protein sequence: CASSVQGGMHGTEAFF.